The T cell receptor beta chain under discussion was sequenced for a study of cytotoxic CD8 clonotypes in ibrutinib-treated CLL. As for the study in general: Partial responses numbered roughly 25 and complete responses 2; after a median around 68 months, 14 stayed remitted and about twelve progressed. The average sample held roughly 250,000 productive templates and tens of thousands of productive rearrangements. Notes on the study in general: Clonality was elevated at ibrutinib response and had returned toward baseline at progression. Sustained-remission and progressing patients diverged in sampling times.

This clone has more than one count but fewer than ten. The antigen is unknown. Assay: immunoSEQ multiplex PCR; the TCRdb copy retains only in-frame clones and omits some. This table holds 200,000 to 250,000 clones, about four fifths found once. This CDR3 contains 15 residues. CDR1 is SGHRS and CDR2 is YFSETQ in the germline V gene. The junction had 7 bases not matched to a gene; V was cut back by 2 bases and J by 7 bases. The sample here was PBMCs, taken after 12 months of ibrutinib treatment. The gene calls are TRBV5-1 and TRBJ2-2; TRBD1 matches at 8 bases. The receptor was isolated from a human donor with chronic lymphocytic leukemia. The CDR3 sequence is CASSFRQGNFGELFF. The DNA of the CDR3 is TGCGCCAGCAGCTTTCGACAGGGGAACTTCGGGGAGCTGTTTTTT.